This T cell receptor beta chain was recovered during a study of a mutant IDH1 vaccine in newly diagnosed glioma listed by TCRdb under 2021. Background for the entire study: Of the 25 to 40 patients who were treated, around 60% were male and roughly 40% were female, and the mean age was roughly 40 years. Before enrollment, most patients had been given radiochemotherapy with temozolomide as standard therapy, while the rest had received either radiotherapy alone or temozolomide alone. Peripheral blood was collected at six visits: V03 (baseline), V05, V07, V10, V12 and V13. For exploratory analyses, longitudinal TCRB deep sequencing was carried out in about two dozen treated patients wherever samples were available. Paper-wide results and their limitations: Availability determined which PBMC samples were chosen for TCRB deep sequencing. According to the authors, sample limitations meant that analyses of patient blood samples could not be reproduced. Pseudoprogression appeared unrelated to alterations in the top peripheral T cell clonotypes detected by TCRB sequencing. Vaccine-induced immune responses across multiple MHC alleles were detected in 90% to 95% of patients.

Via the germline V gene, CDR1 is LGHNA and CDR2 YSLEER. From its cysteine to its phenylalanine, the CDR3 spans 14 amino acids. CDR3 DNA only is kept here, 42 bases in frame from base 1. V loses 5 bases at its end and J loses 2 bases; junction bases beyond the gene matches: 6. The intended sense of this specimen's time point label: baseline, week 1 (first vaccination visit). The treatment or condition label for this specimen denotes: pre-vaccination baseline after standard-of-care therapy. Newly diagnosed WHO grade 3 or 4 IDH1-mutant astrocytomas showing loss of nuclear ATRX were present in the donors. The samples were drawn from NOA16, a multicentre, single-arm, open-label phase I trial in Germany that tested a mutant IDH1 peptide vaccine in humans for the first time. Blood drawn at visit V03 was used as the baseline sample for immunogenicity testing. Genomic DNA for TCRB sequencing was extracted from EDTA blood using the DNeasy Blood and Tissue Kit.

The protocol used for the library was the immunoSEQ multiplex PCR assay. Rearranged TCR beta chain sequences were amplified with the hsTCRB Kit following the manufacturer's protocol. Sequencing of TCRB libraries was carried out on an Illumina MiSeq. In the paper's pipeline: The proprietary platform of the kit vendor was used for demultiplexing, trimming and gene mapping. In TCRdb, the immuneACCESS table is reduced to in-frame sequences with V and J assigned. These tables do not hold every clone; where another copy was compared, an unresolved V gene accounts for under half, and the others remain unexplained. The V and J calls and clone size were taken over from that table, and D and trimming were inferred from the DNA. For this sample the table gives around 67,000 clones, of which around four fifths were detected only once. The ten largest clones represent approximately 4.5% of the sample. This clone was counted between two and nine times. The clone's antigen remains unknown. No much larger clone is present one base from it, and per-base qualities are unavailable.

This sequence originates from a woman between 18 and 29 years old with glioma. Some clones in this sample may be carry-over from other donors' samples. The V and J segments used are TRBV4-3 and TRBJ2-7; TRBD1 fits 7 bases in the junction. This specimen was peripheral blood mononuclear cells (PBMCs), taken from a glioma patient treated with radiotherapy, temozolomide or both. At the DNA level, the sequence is TGCGCCAGCAGCACCCGACAGGGACCCTACGAGCAGTACTTC. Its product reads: CASSTRQGPYEQYF.